The entry below describes one TCR beta chain. Antigen specificity is unknown. This record belongs to a study of cytomegalovirus exposure and HLA in healthy donors. Trimming pared 0 bases from V and 0 bases from J, leaving 12 bases between. The CDR3 length is 16 residues. The V gene's germline CDR1 is SGDLS and CDR2 YYNGEE. Regarding the study as a whole: TCR beta sequences reportedly predicted the HLA-A and HLA-B alleles of most subjects accurately. Per published reports, the classifier diagnosed cytomegalovirus status with high specificity and sensitivity. Researchers left out some V segments, among them TRBV6-2 and TRBV6-3, as indistinguishable. Many donors shared some public TCRs, even though most TCR sequences were rare.

The study ran its PCR with 60 Vbeta and 13 Jbeta primers. This table comes from immunoSEQ multiplex PCR, and its TCRdb copy is limited to in-frame clones, with some not included. Here the sample spans about 180,000 clones, around 84% being singletons. The sample consisted of PBMCs. This TCR was sampled from a boy between 2 and 10 years old in good health and CMV-seronegative. The rearrangement links TRBV9 to TRBJ1-2, with D possibly being TRBD1 (5 bases). CDR3 bases: TGTGCCAGCAGCGTAGAAAGCAGGGAAGCTAACTATGGCTACACCTTC. Its translation is CASSVESREANYGYTF.